This T cell receptor beta chain was identified during a study of cytotoxic CD8 clonotypes in ibrutinib-treated CLL. In regard to this clone: Its matching antigen is unknown.

Data came from immunoSEQ multiplex PCR; TCRdb stores just in-frame clones and leaves some out. The table shows some 63,000 clones, with around nine tenths occurring only once. General study findings and limits: Sustained-remission patients were sampled at one set of times and progressing patients at different ones. Rising at ibrutinib response, clonality subsequently fell back toward baseline at progression. Few clonotypes were public, and these shrank or held steady under treatment.

V was clipped by 7 bases and J by 9 bases, with 13 bases between them. The CDR3 extends over 12 amino acids. Germline V gene lookup returns CDR1 SEHNR and CDR2 FQNEAQ (reference sequence). This chain uses TRBV7-9 with TRBJ2-1; D possibly matches TRBD1 or TRBD2 (5 bases each). This TCR was sampled from a human donor with chronic lymphocytic leukemia. The starting material was PBMCs, obtained after 12 months of ibrutinib treatment. Written as DNA, the CDR3 is TGTGCCAGCAACATCGGGGCTCGTGAGCAGTTCTTC. This sequence encodes CASNIGAREQFF.